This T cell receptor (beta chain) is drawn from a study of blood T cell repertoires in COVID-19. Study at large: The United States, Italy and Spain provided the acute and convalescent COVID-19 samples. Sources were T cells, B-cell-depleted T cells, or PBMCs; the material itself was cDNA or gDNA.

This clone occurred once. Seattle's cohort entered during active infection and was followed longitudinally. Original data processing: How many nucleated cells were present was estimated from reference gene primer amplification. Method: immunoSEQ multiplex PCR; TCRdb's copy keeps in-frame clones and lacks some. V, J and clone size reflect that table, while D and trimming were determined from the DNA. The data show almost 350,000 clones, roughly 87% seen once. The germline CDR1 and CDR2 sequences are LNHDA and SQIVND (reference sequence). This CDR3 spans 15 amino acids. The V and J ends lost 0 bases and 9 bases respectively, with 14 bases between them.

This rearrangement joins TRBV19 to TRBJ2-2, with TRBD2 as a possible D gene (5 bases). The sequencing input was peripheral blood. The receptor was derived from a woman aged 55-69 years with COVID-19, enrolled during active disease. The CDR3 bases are TGTGCCAGTAGTATAGATCGATCCCGGGGTCGGGAGCTGTTTTTT. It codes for CASSIDRSRGRELFF.